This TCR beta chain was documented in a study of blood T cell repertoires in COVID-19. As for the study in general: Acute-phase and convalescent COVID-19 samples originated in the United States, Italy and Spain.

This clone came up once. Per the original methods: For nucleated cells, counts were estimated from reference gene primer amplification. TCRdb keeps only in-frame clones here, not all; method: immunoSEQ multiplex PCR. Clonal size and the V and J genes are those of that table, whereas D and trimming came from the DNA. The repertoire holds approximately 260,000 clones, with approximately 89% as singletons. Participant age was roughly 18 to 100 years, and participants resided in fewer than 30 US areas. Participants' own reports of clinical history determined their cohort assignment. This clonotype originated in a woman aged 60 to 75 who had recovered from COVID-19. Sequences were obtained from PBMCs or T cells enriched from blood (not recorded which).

The CDR3 DNA reads TGTGCCAGCTCACCTGGGACTAGCGGGAAGGAAGAGCAGTACTTC. This codes for CASSPGTSGKEEQYF. This sequence joins TRBV18 and TRBJ2-7; 13 bases fit TRBD2. This CDR3 has 15 residues. V was clipped by 3 bases and J by 7 bases; unmatched bases: 6. From germline, CDR1 is KGHSH and CDR2 LQKENI.